Following are 20 T cell receptor beta chains from one sample sequenced in a study of monozygotic twins with inflammatory bowel disease. TCRdb reprocessed the 5' RACE reads; each CDR3 protein has one entry and no DNA is given. This sample's table reports about 160,000 distinct CDR3 sequences. The specimen sequenced was blood. These receptors came from a human donor with ulcerative colitis or Crohn's disease, or a healthy co-twin of an affected twin (not recorded which).

This chain connects TRBV7-7 to TRBJ1-3. Germline assignment: CDR1 SSHAT and CDR2 FNYEAQ (reference sequence). The CDR3 spans 14 residues. The chain's CDR3 is CASSLAGSGNTIYF.

The chain joins TRBV29-1 to TRBJ1-1; as DNA is missing, the TRBD1 call by TCRdb cannot be tested. Germline CDR1 reads SQVTM; CDR2 reads ANQGSEA. This CDR3 region has 13 residues. CDR3 protein: CSAGRGWTTEAFF.

The genes are TRBV19 and TRBJ2-1. The CDR3 runs to 15 residues. Per germline, CDR1 LNHDA and CDR2 SQIVND (reference sequence). The CDR3 loop reads CASSIGLDFTNEQFF.

This rearrangement joins TRBV12-3 or TRBV12-4 to TRBJ1-4; TCRdb lists TRBD1, though no DNA is available to test this call. This CDR3 region has 14 residues. CDR3 in amino acids: CASSRDSLSEKLFF.

The V gene is TRBV27, the J gene TRBJ1-6. CDR1 is MNHEY and CDR2 is SMNVEV in the germline V gene (reference sequence). This CDR3 contains 15 residues. Here the CDR3 reads CASSLASSYNSPLHF.

The chain couples TRBV6-6 to TRBJ1-1; lacking DNA, the TRBD1 call made by TCRdb goes unchecked. The germline V gene encodes CDR1 MNHNY and CDR2 SVGAGI (reference sequence). The CDR3 covers 14 residues. The chain's CDR3 is CASIRGGGGTEAFF.

CDR3 sequence reads: CASSFGAAVNYNEQFF. The V gene is TRBV11-1, the J gene TRBJ2-1; TCRdb's D call of TRBD2 is untestable without DNA. The germline CDR1 and CDR2 sequences are SGHAT and FQDESV (reference sequence). CDR3 size: 16 residues.

The CDR3 region is CASSDFPGLANYNEQFF. This chain uses TRBV10-2 with TRBJ2-1; TCRdb picks TRBD2, but there is no DNA to check that call. CDR1 is WSHSY and CDR2 is SAAADI in the germline V gene. The CDR3 loop spans 17 amino acids.

The rearrangement uses TRBV7-9 and TRBJ1-1. The CDR3 consists of 12 residues. Germline CDR1 reads SEHNR; CDR2 reads FQNEAQ (reference sequence). CDR3 residues: CASSIRGTEAFF.

The V call is TRBV20-1, the J call TRBJ2-2. CDR1 is DFQATT and CDR2 is SNEGSKA in the germline V gene (reference sequence). This CDR3 comprises 13 residues. CDR3 region: CSARAGNTGELFF.

This chain joins TRBV7-8 and TRBJ2-2; the D call from TCRdb, TRBD2, cannot be confirmed without DNA. The CDR3 length is 15 residues. Germline-derived CDR1 and CDR2 are SGHVS and FQNEAQ. The CDR3 region is CASSPYLAGAGELFF.

The chain combines TRBV28 with TRBJ2-7. The CDR3 has 12 amino acids. The germline CDR1 and CDR2 sequences are MDHEN and SYDVKM. CDR3 sequence reads: CASSLQVYEQYF.

V gene TRBV29-1 combines with J gene TRBJ2-5. CDR3 length: 11 residues. The germline CDR1 and CDR2 sequences are SQVTM and ANQGSEA. CDR3 in amino acids: CSVSVLETQYF. The variable domain in full, with the rest retrieved from reference TRBV29-1 and TRBJ2-5, is SAVISQKPSRDICQRGTSLTIQCQVDSQVTMMFWYRQQPGQSLTLIATANQGSEATYESGFVIDKFPISRPNLTFSTLTVSNMSPEDSSIYLCSVSVLETQYFGPGTRLLVL.

The V gene is TRBV27, the J gene TRBJ2-7. Germline-derived CDR1 and CDR2 are MNHEY and SMNVEV (reference sequence). This CDR3 spans 12 amino acids. The CDR3 here is CASSLVRGEQYF.

The chain is built from TRBV20-1 and TRBJ2-3; checking the TCRdb D call of TRBD2 is not possible without DNA. The germline V gene has CDR1 DFQATT and CDR2 SNEGSKA (reference sequence). This CDR3 spans 17 amino acids. CDR3 amino acids: CSAESRLAGGSTDTQYF.

The rearrangement joins TRBV20-1 to TRBJ2-1; the TRBD2 assignment by TCRdb is unverifiable without DNA. The length of the CDR3 is 15 residues. Per germline, CDR1 DFQATT and CDR2 SNEGSKA (reference sequence). The CDR3 loop reads CSAYLIAGVGNEQFF.

J is TRBJ2-3 and V is TRBV10-3. CDR3 length equals 15 residues. The germline gives CDR1 ENHRY, CDR2 SYGVKD. CDR3 region: CAIRLSIFSTDTQYF.

The chain recombines TRBV6-2 or TRBV6-3 with TRBJ2-7. This CDR3 has 14 residues. Germline V lookup: CDR1 MNHEY, CDR2 SVGEGT. CDR3 amino acids: CASSYSGASYEQYF.

V usage is TRBV25-1 and J usage is TRBJ2-7; the D call of TRBD1 rests on TCRdb alone, since no DNA is present to check it. The length of the CDR3 is 14 residues. The germline gives CDR1 MGHDK, CDR2 SYGVNS. This chain's CDR3 is CASSEWGAAYEQYF.

The rearrangement links TRBV2 to TRBJ1-2. Germline V lookup: CDR1 SNHLY, CDR2 FYNNEI. This CDR3 region has 14 residues. The CDR3 spells CASSALQANYGYTF.